This is a list of T cell receptor beta chains from one sample in a study of blood T cell repertoires in COVID-19. The repertoire was sequenced with immunoSEQ multiplex PCR; TCRdb's copy has only in-frame clones and lacks some. The data show roughly 350,000 clones, with over 75% seen just once and roughly 4% held by the top ten. The sample consisted of peripheral blood. The receptors were gathered from a woman aged 45-65 years with active or convalescent COVID-19. Each CDR3 is given with its conserved first and last residue. D genes are given only for firm matches. The size entry is marked missing in some rows and otherwise reads once, few, many or a size class.

d_gene,abundance,j_gene,v_gene,CDR3aa,CDR3nt
TRBD2,NA,TRBJ2-7,TRBV5-1,CASRRGGLADHYEQYF,TGCGCCAGCAGGCGTGGTGGGCTAGCGGACCACTACGAGCAGTACTTC
TRBD2,once,TRBJ2-2,TRBV30,CAWKSGGANTGELFF,TGTGCCTGGAAGAGCGGGGGGGCCAACACCGGGGAGCTGTTTTTT
NA,NA,TRBJ1-2,TRBV6-6,CASSSHHKGTKGGYTF,TGTGCCAGCAGCTCACATCATAAAGGGACAAAAGGCGGCTACACCTTC
NA,once,TRBJ1-3,TRBV15,CATSRGTSSGNTIYF,TGTGCCACCAGCAGAGGAACCAGCTCTGGAAACACCATATATTTT
TRBD2,NA,TRBJ2-3,TRBV10-3,CAISLAGRTDTQYF,TGTGCCATCAGTTTAGCGGGACGCACAGATACGCAGTATTTT
NA,NA,TRBJ1-1,TRBV4-1,CASSPRTVQTEAFF,TGCGCCAGCAGCCCTCGGACAGTACAGACTGAAGCTTTCTTT
TRBD2,NA,TRBJ2-7,TRBV5-1,CASSLGTSGRASYEQYF,TGCGCCAGCAGCTTAGGGACTAGCGGGAGGGCTTCCTACGAGCAGTACTTC
NA,NA,TRBJ1-5,TRBV6-5,CASSSSVSNQPQHF,TGTGCCAGCAGCTCCTCTGTCAGCAATCAGCCCCAGCATTTT
NA,once,TRBJ1-5,TRBV30,CAWSGAGGNQPQHF,TGTGCCTGGAGTGGTGCGGGAGGCAATCAGCCCCAGCATTTT
NA,NA,TRBJ2-3,TRBV6-5,CASSSSGTRDTQYF,TGTGCCAGCAGTTCATCCGGGACAAGAGATACGCAGTATTTT
TRBD2,few,TRBJ2-1,TRBV7-7,CASSLSSGGYNEQFF,TGTGCTAGCAGCTTATCTAGCGGGGGCTACAATGAGCAGTTCTTC
TRBD1,NA,TRBJ1-3,TRBV6-6,CASSPLRAGGFYYSGNTIYF,TGTGCCAGCAGCCCACTCAGGGCAGGGGGCTTCTACTACTCTGGAAACACCATATATTTT
NA,few,TRBJ2-7,TRBV4-2,CASSQDFWEEQYF,TGTGCCAGCAGCCAAGATTTTTGGGAGGAGCAGTACTTC
TRBD2,NA,TRBJ2-5,TRBV3-1/TRBV3-2,CASSQVTSGQETQYF,TGTGCCAGCAGCCAAGTCACTAGCGGACAAGAGACCCAGTACTTC